This T cell receptor (beta chain) was sequenced for a study of CXCR3-negative and CXCR3-positive naive CD8 T cells. In the case of this clonotype: Its antigen remains unknown.

Naive CD8+ T cells showed a CD45RO-CCR7+CD27+CD95- phenotype. Study results and caveats: Whereas both naive subsets had comparably high diversity, memory CD8+ cells had much lower diversity. CXCR3-positive naive cells carried more hydrophobic TRB CDR3s than CXCR3-negative ones.

The TRB cDNA libraries were prepared by 5' RACE with UMI labels. TCRdb reprocessed the 5' RACE reads; each CDR3 protein has one entry and no DNA is given. The sample holds about 84,000 distinct CDR3 sequences. The specimen sequenced was naive CXCR3+ CD8+ T cells from blood. Described subset: CD45RO-CCR7+CD27+CD95- naive CD8+ T cells expressing CXCR3 (TNR3+). The clonotype was recovered from a human donor in good health. Some clones in this sample may be carry-over from other donors' samples.

The CDR3 loop reads CASSLSQGDQPQHF. This sequence joins TRBV28 and TRBJ1-5; there is no DNA to check the TCRdb D call of TRBD1. The CDR3 runs to 14 residues. Germline V lookup: CDR1 MDHEN, CDR2 SYDVKM.